Only a few counts were recorded for the clone carrying this T cell receptor beta chain. What it recognizes is unknown. The sample belongs to a study of identical twins. Whole-study results and caveats: Abundant beta clonotypes from cord blood had fewer insertions, unlike memory repertoires, which showed none. Beta out-of-frame sequences showed weaker excess twin sharing.

TCRdb reprocessed the 5' RACE reads via MiXCR and lists one record per CDR3 protein. Of roughly 1,500,000 distinct CDR3 sequences listed, about 31% were seen once; the top ten hold less than 0.35%. The CDR3 totals 14 residues. Germline CDR1 DFQATT, CDR2 SNEGSKA (reference sequence). Material for sequencing was cord blood. The TCR sequence derives from a newborn girl in good health. The rearrangement joins TRBV20-1 to TRBJ2-7, with 8 bases aligning to TRBD2. The better agreement between TRBJ2-5 and the DNA end casts doubt on the J call. The CDR3 bases are TGCAGTGCTAGGGAAGCGGGAGTAGGGGAGACCCAGTACTTC. Translating it yields CSAREAGVGETQYF.